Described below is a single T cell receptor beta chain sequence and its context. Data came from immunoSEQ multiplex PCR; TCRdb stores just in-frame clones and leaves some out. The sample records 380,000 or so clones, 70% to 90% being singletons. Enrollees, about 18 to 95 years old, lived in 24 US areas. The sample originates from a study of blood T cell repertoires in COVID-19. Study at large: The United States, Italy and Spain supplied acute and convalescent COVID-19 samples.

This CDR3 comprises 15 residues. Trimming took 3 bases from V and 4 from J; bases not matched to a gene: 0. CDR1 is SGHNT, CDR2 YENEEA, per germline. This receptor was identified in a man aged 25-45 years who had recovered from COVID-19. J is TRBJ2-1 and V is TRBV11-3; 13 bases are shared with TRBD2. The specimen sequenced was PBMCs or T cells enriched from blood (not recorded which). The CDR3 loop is CASSLGLAGYNEQFF. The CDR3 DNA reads TGTGCCAGCAGCTTGGGACTAGCGGGGTACAATGAGCAGTTCTTC.